This entry concerns a single T cell receptor (beta chain). No antigen is known for it. The input lacks base qualities; no much larger clone sits a single base away. This specimen comes from a study of blood T cell repertoires in COVID-19 (dated by TCRdb to the early 2020s). Regarding the complete study: Collaborator samples came from the United States, Italy and Spain and covered acute and convalescent phases of COVID-19. The material from the prospective study consisted of cDNA or gDNA derived from T cells, B-cell-depleted T cells, or PBMCs. The dataset comprised deeply sampled blood TCRbeta repertoires from subjects exposed to, actively infected with, or recovered from COVID-19. The repertoires were made available in a free public database intended to serve as a resource for research on the immune response to SARS-CoV-2. Samples were obtained from the ongoing ImmuneRACE study (first 160 participants) and from 1,000 to 1,500 subjects provided by 6 global collaborators. The sample metadata nearly always contained a de-identified subject ID, COVID-19 status, age in years and sex. HLA class I and class II types, where available, came from metadata supplied by the sample provider rather than from assay-based typing.

The CDR3 numbers 15 residues from cysteine through phenylalanine. The only DNA kept is the CDR3, 45 bases in frame from the first base. The germline V gene (reference sequence) supplies CDR1 SGHNT and CDR2 YYREEE. At the junction V is shortened by 6 bases and J by 1 base, with 11 bases in between. Whole blood was collected in K2EDTA tubes by collaborating institutions according to the institutions' own protocols. For TCRbeta analysis, collaborators shipped samples in one of three forms: frozen whole blood, isolated PBMCs, or DNA extracted from either of those sample types. Overall study outcomes, separate from this receptor: How much clinical and demographic metadata was included differed by source and by participant, and the metadata was provided uncurated.

The immunoSEQ Assay, a bias-controlled multiplex PCR, was used to amplify TCRbeta CDR3 regions from genomic DNA. The original methods were these. The number of nucleated cells in each sample was estimated from the amplification of reference gene primers within the assay. To quantify the absolute abundance of each unique TCRbeta CDR3 rearrangement, sequence reads were collapsed and filtered. For each sample, productive Simpson clonality was calculated by taking the square root of Simpson's diversity index across productive rearrangements. Held by TCRdb, this immuneACCESS table contains in-frame sequences only and omits some clones. Under half of the omission traces to an unresolved V gene where checked; the cause of the rest is unknown. D and trimming were read from the DNA, whereas the V and J calls and clone size are those reported in that table. The sample includes about 97,000 clones, with around nine tenths observed a single time. The top ten constitute 1.7% of the sample.

Source material: peripheral blood. The clonotype originates from a man aged 60 to 75 with acute or convalescent COVID-19. Here the chain combines TRBV5-4 and TRBJ2-6; the D gene is perhaps TRBD1, on 5 matching bases. The DNA sequence is as follows: TGTGCCAGCACCTCTGGGGCGTCTGGGGCCAACGTCCTGACTTTC. This codes for CASTSGASGANVLTF.